The clone carrying this T cell receptor (beta chain) came up a few times. TCRdb used MiXCR to reprocess the 5' RACE reads, holding one entry per CDR3 protein. The sample has 400,000 to 500,000 distinct CDR3 sequences; approximately 25% are singletons. The V gene's germline CDR1 is SGHVS and CDR2 FQNEAQ. With 3 bases clipped from V and 3 bases from J, the junction kept 4 bases outside the gene matches. This CDR3 has 15 residues. This entry comes from a study of T-cell memory formation after mild COVID-19. Study-level background: TCR clusters showed largely donor specificity.

The sequencing sample was made of PBMCs or a T cell subset sorted from them (not recorded which). The chain couples TRBV7-8 to TRBJ1-5; 8 bases match TRBD1. The origin of this receptor is an adult woman who had mild COVID-19 (a few samples of this study predate the infection). Cell type and time point are not known. The CDR3 DNA reads as TGTGCCAGCAGCTTGACGACAGGGGACAATCAGCCCCAGCATTTT. The encoded protein is CASSLTTGDNQPQHF.